This T cell receptor (beta chain) is from a study of blood T cells in healthy people across ages. Broader study findings: More naive CD4+ cells and higher diversity were found in long-lived than in aged donors. The recorded TCR beta diversity per million T cells decreased in a roughly linear manner with age.

This clonotype was detected only a few times. What it binds is not known. Germline assignment: CDR1 SEHNR and CDR2 FQNEAQ (reference sequence). This CDR3 has 15 amino acids. Trimming took 2 bases from V and 8 from J, leaving 15 bases between them. Primed by a sample-barcoded 5' primer and a J-beta primer mix, a second PCR proceeded for about 6 to 12 cycles. TCRdb fed the 5' RACE reads into MiXCR, producing one record per CDR3 protein. The sample holds 1.5 million to 2 million distinct CDR3 sequences, 28% seen once. This clonotype originated in a woman in her twenties or thirties in good health. V gene TRBV7-9 combines with J gene TRBJ1-4; D might be TRBD1 (5 bases). Specimen: blood. CDR3 sequence reads: CASSLSSGTEEKLFF. CDR3 sequence (DNA): TGTGCCAGCAGCTTAAGCTCCGGGACGGAGGAAAAACTGTTTTTT.